The TCR beta chain under discussion was sequenced for a study of beta chain features in type 1 diabetes. Notes on the study in general: Type 1 diabetes patients had moderately but significantly shorter TCRB CDR3s in all four CD4+ subsets.

This clone was detected only a few times. The target antigen is unknown. Germline V gives CDR1 GTSNPN, CDR2 SVGIG (reference sequence). With V trimmed by 0 bases and J by 3 bases, 11 bases remained unmatched. The CDR3 spans 16 residues. All of the isolated RNA was reverse transcribed, so expressed TCRB transcripts were sequenced. The assay was immunoSEQ multiplex PCR, and TCRdb's table has in-frame clones only and misses some. Among around 310,000 clones listed, about 13% were seen once. The rearrangement joins TRBV30 to TRBJ2-7, with TRBD2 matching 7 bases. This TCR derives from a woman aged 18-29 years with type 1 diabetes. The sample consisted of naive CD4+ T cells from blood. Here the CDR3 reads CAWSVAMLRERYEQYF. In DNA form, the CDR3 reads TGTGCCTGGAGTGTCGCCATGCTGCGGGAGCGCTACGAGCAGTACTTC.